What follows are 32 T cell receptor beta chains derived from one specimen sequenced in a study of cytomegalovirus exposure and HLA in healthy donors. The protocol was immunoSEQ multiplex PCR, while the TCRdb copy is restricted to in-frame clones and leaves out a portion. The sample has about 150,000 clones; around 83% are singletons. Specimen: PBMCs. Every receptor here comes from a human donor in good health.

The rearrangement uses TRBV23-1 and TRBJ2-7; 9 positions agree with TRBD2. TRBV23-1 is identified as an open reading frame with a role that is uncertain. The CDR3 is 15 amino acids. Unmatched junction bases numbered 11, after V lost 3 bases and J lost 8 bases. CDR3 in amino acids: CASSHERGAREKQYF. The CDR3 nucleotides are TGCGCCAGCAGTCACGAGCGGGGGGCTCGAGAGAAGCAGTACTTC.

This rearrangement joins TRBV28 to TRBJ1-2, with D possibly TRBD1 on 6 matching bases. Germline CDR1 is MDHEN and CDR2 is SYDVKM. V was cut by 8 bases and J by 6 bases, with 31 bases left in between. CDR3 size: 18 residues. Here the CDR3 DNA reads TGTGCCAGCTCCGTTACCCCGGGACACCCCCTTTTCGGTGATGGCTACACCTTC. Its translation is CASSVTPGHPLFGDGYTF.

As regards this clone: At the DNA level, this CDR3 is encoded by other sequences in the same sample as well. This chain uses TRBV5-1 with TRBJ1-2, with TRBD1 identical over 7 bases. The V and J ends lost 0 bases and 8 bases, in that order; junction bases with no gene match: 4. The CDR3 contains 13 residues. CDR1 is SGHRS and CDR2 is YFSETQ in the germline V gene. In DNA, the CDR3 is TGCGCCAGCAGCTTGGAGGGGGCCTACGGCTACACCTTC. It codes for CASSLEGAYGYTF. The full variable domain, completed using reference TRBV5-1 and TRBJ1-2, is KAGVTQTPRYLIKTRGQQVTLSCSPISGHRSVSWYQQTPGQGLQFLFEYFSETQRNKGNFPGRFSGRQFSNSRSEMNVSTLELGDSALYLCASSLEGAYGYTFGSGTRLTVV.

This chain connects TRBV18 to TRBJ1-2, with a tentative D call TRBD1 (5 bases). CDR3 size: 15 residues. Germline CDR1 is KGHSH and CDR2 is LQKENI. The V end was cut by 0 bases, the J end by 2 bases, with 10 bases between. The CDR3 bases are TGTGCCAGCTCACCACCCGGGGACTACAACTATGGCTACACCTTC. As protein: CASSPPGDYNYGYTF. Full variable domain (missing parts from reference TRBV18 and TRBJ1-2): NAGVMQNPRHLVRRRGQEARLRCSPMKGHSHVYWYRQLPEEGLKFMVYLQKENIIDESGMPKERFSAEFPKEGPSILRIQQVVRGDSAAYFCASSPPGDYNYGYTFGSGTRLTVV.

The chain combines TRBV5-1 with TRBJ2-7; 10 bases fit TRBD1. The germline CDR1 and CDR2 sequences are SGHRS and YFSETQ. CDR3 length: 14 amino acids. V dropped 4 bases and J dropped 5; count of bases not matched to a gene: 6. The CDR3: CASSPDRGTDEQYF. CDR3 nucleotides: TGCGCCAGCAGCCCGGACAGGGGGACGGACGAGCAGTACTTC.

The chain recombines TRBV29-1 with TRBJ1-1; TRBD1 matches 9 bases. Germline V lookup: CDR1 SQVTM, CDR2 ANQGSEA. CDR3 length: 13 amino acids. V shed 7 bases, J shed 1 base, and the junction held 4 bases outside the gene matches. The CDR3 here is CSGTGQGNTEAFF. The CDR3 coding sequence is TGCAGCGGAACGGGACAGGGGAACACTGAAGCTTTCTTT.

The rearrangement links TRBV4-3 to TRBJ2-1; 8 bases are a match to TRBD1. Germline loops: CDR1 LGHNA, CDR2 YSLEER. The CDR3 loop spans 16 amino acids. V trimming: 2 bases; J trimming: 4 bases; junction bases outside the gene matches: 7. CDR3 amino acids: CASSQRSGGEYNEQFF. CDR3 coding DNA: TGCGCCAGCAGCCAAAGGTCAGGGGGCGAGTACAATGAGCAGTTCTTC.

The CDR3 region has the DNA TGTGCCAGCAGCTTAATGTCACAGAGCTCCTACGAGCAGTACTTC. Its protein is CASSLMSQSSYEQYF. J is TRBJ2-7 and V is TRBV7-3; D call uncertain. This CDR3 has 15 residues. The V end was cut by 1 base, the J end by 0 bases, with 10 bases between. The germline V gene encodes CDR1 SGHTA and CDR2 FQGTGA.

The chain carries TRBV28 and TRBJ2-7, with no clear D. Deletions cut 4 bases from V and 6 bases from J, with 13 bases between. This CDR3 has 13 amino acids. Germline CDR1 is MDHEN and CDR2 is SYDVKM. In nucleotides, the CDR3 is TGTGCCAGCAGTTCTGTGCGTTCGTTCGAGCAGTACTTC. As protein: CASSSVRSFEQYF.

This sequence joins TRBV9 and TRBJ1-1, with 8 bases fitting TRBD1. Germline V gene sequence: CDR1 SGDLS, CDR2 YYNGEE. Unmatched junction bases numbered 12, after V lost 4 bases and J lost 4 bases. The CDR3 extends over 16 amino acids. CDR3 in DNA: TGTGCCAGCAGCCAAGGGGGGGACAGGTTTGGCACTGAAGCTTTCTTT. Translating it yields CASSQGGDRFGTEAFF. Full variable domain (outside the CDR3, taken from reference TRBV9 and TRBJ1-1): DSGVTQTPKHLITATGQRVTLRCSPRSGDLSVYWYQQSLDQGLQFLIQYYNGEERAKGNILERFSAQQFPDLHSELNLSSLELGDSALYFCASSQGGDRFGTEAFFGQGTRLTVV.

The chain employs TRBV10-3 and TRBJ2-7; 10 nucleotides match TRBD1. V was clipped by 7 bases and J by 5 bases; unmatched bases: 8. Looked up from germline, CDR1 is ENHRY and CDR2 is SYGVKD. The CDR3 loop spans 14 amino acids. The CDR3 reads CAIKAGTGVNEQYF. In DNA form, the CDR3 reads TGTGCCATCAAAGCTGGGACAGGGGTCAACGAGCAGTACTTC.

The chain has TRBV28 and TRBJ1-2; 9 nucleotides match TRBD1. Germline V gives CDR1 MDHEN, CDR2 SYDVKM. V dropped 2 bases and J dropped 8; count of bases not matched to a gene: 6. The CDR3 is 14 amino acids. CDR3 sequence: CASSLQDRGSGYTF. In nucleotides, the CDR3 is TGTGCCAGCAGTTTACAGGACAGGGGAAGCGGCTACACCTTC.

The rearrangement uses TRBV14 and TRBJ2-7; D ambiguous. The CDR3 loop spans 13 amino acids. The germline V and J ends were trimmed by 4 bases and 5 bases, with 12 bases remaining between them. Looked up from germline, CDR1 is SGHDN and CDR2 is FVKESK. CDR3 sequence: CASSLYGSDEQYF. Here the CDR3 DNA reads TGTGCCAGCAGCCTTTACGGGTCGGACGAGCAGTACTTC.

The V gene is TRBV6-5, the J gene TRBJ1-5; 9 bases match TRBD1. The CDR3 runs to 13 residues. Germline CDR1 MNHEY, CDR2 SVGAGI. Losses at the gene ends were 6 bases for V and 10 bases for J; bases not matched to a gene: 7. This chain's CDR3 is CASRRTGEFPQHF. CDR3 sequence (DNA): TGTGCCAGCAGGAGGACAGGGGAATTCCCCCAGCATTTT.

This clone was observed a few times. V gene TRBV7-3 combines with J gene TRBJ2-2, with 8 bases fitting TRBD1. Germline loops: CDR1 SGHTA, CDR2 FQGTGA. The junction had 6 bases not matched to a gene; V was cut back by 5 bases and J by 4 bases. There are 15 residues in the CDR3. In DNA form, the CDR3 reads TGTGCCAGCAGCAAACAGGGGGAGAGCACCGGGGAGCTGTTTTTT. As protein: CASSKQGESTGELFF.

J is TRBJ1-1 and V is TRBV10-3; D uncertain. CDR3 length equals 15 residues. The ends were cut back, 0 bases at V and 0 bases at J, with 8 bases in the middle. Germline lookup yields CDR1 ENHRY and CDR2 SYGVKD. CDR3 residues: CAISESGRLNTEAFF. The DNA for the CDR3 is TGTGCCATCAGTGAGTCCGGGAGGTTGAACACTGAAGCTTTCTTT.

The chain uses TRBV6-5 and TRBJ1-2; D is unclear. V shed 7 bases and J shed 8 bases, with 14 bases lying between them. This CDR3 comprises 12 residues. Germline CDR1 MNHEY, CDR2 SVGAGI. CDR3 protein: CASKRRANGYTF. CDR3 DNA: TGTGCCAGCAAGCGCAGAGCTAACGGCTACACCTTC.

This chain joins TRBV5-6 and TRBJ2-2; 7 nucleotides align to TRBD1. From germline, CDR1 is SGHDT and CDR2 YYEEEE. V trimming: 1 base; J trimming: 9 bases; junction bases outside the gene matches: 12. The length of the CDR3 is 16 residues. The CDR3 spells CASSLPRQGQTRELFF. The CDR3, as DNA: TGTGCCAGCAGCTTGCCTCGACAGGGACAGACGCGGGAGCTGTTTTTT.

The chain joins TRBV7-9 to TRBJ1-1; perhaps TRBD1 as D (6 bases). The CDR3 totals 16 residues. V dropped 3 bases and J dropped 1 base, with 15 bases sitting between them. CDR1 and CDR2 (germline): SEHNR, FQNEAQ (reference sequence). This CDR3 reads CASSFSTGMGNTEAFF. The CDR3 DNA reads as TGTGCCAGCAGCTTTTCTACAGGGATGGGGAACACTGAAGCTTTCTTT.

This chain connects TRBV18 to TRBJ2-7; D is possibly TRBD2 (6 bases). With 0 bases removed from V and 5 bases from J, the gap between germline ends came to 17 bases. Germline loops: CDR1 KGHSH, CDR2 LQKENI. The CDR3 is 16 residues long. Here the CDR3 DNA reads TGTGCCAGCTCACCACCGGGGGGTCTAGTCTCACACGAGCAGTACTTC. Translated, it gives CASSPPGGLVSHEQYF.

The chain has TRBV5-1 and TRBJ2-2; 9 positions agree with TRBD2. In germline, CDR1 is SGHRS, CDR2 YFSETQ. The V and J ends lost 7 bases and 0 bases, in that order; junction bases with no gene match: 10. The CDR3 is 17 residues long. The CDR3 reads CASESGRTLANTGELFF. The CDR3 DNA sequence: TGCGCCAGCGAGAGCGGGAGGACCCTCGCGAACACCGGGGAGCTGTTTTTT.

This clone was seen a few times. V and J are TRBV9 and TRBJ2-7; D not resolved. Germline V gene sequence: CDR1 SGDLS, CDR2 YYNGEE. Trimming cost V 0 bases and J 4 bases, with 11 bases left between them. The CDR3 totals 14 residues. For the CDR3, the DNA is TGTGCCAGCAGCGTAGGAGGCAGCGAGTACGAGCAGTACTTC. Translated: CASSVGGSEYEQYF.

The J gene is TRBJ2-5, the V gene TRBV29-1; the match to TRBD2 covers 15 bases. V shed 5 bases, J shed 3 bases, and the junction held 7 bases outside the gene matches. Germline CDR1 SQVTM, CDR2 ANQGSEA. This CDR3 is built from 16 residues. The CDR3 sequence is CSVKRTSGRAEETQYF. The CDR3 nucleotides read TGCAGCGTTAAAAGGACTAGCGGGAGGGCCGAAGAGACCCAGTACTTC.

The V call is TRBV13, the J call TRBJ1-1; D gene ambiguous. The CDR3 runs to 15 residues. The germline CDR1 and CDR2 sequences are PRHDT and FYEKMQ (reference sequence). Between the trimmed V and J ends, which lost 5 bases and 1 base, there was a span of 14 bases. Written as DNA, the CDR3 is TGTGCCAGCAGCAAACAAACCTCTGGGAACACTGAAGCTTTCTTT. Translating gives CASSKQTSGNTEAFF.

Only one count was recorded for this clone. The chain uses TRBV6-1 and TRBJ2-7; no clear D. The CDR3 runs to 10 residues. Germline V gene sequence: CDR1 MNHNS, CDR2 SASEGT. V lost 9 bases, J lost 4 bases, and 7 bases lay in between. The CDR3 protein is CASAFYEQYF. CDR3 DNA: TGTGCCAGTGCGTTTTACGAGCAGTACTTC.

The J gene is TRBJ1-2, the V gene TRBV28; the D is unclear. V was shortened by 2 bases and J by 4 bases, with 8 bases between the two germline ends. This CDR3 spans 13 amino acids. Germline values: CDR1 MDHEN, CDR2 SYDVKM. CDR3 in amino acids: CASSLEAVYGYTF. The DNA of the CDR3 is TGTGCCAGCAGTTTAGAGGCAGTCTATGGCTACACCTTC.

This clone was seen only once. The chain employs TRBV28 and TRBJ1-3; D gene ambiguous. This CDR3 has 15 residues. Germline CDR1 and CDR2: MDHEN and SYDVKM. Trimming took off 3 bases at V and 7 bases at J, with 16 bases between the two ends. For the CDR3, the DNA is TGTGCCAGCAGTTTTTTCCCGTCTTCCCGGAACACCATATATTTT. Encoded protein: CASSFFPSSRNTIYF. Looking up the rest from reference TRBV28 and TRBJ1-3 gives the full variable domain: DVKVTQSSRYLVKRTGEKVFLECVQDMDHENMFWYRQDPGLGLRLIYFSYDVKMKEKGDIPEGYSVSREKKERFSLILESASTNQTSMYLCASSFFPSSRNTIYFGEGSWLTVV.

The J gene is TRBJ1-2, the V gene TRBV6-6; D is unresolved. V lost 6 bases and J 3 bases, leaving 5 bases between the germline ends. There are 11 residues in the CDR3. CDR1 MNHNY and CDR2 SVGAGI come from the germline V gene (reference sequence). CDR3 sequence: CASRSDYGYTF. DNA of the CDR3: TGTGCCAGCAGGAGTGACTATGGCTACACCTTC.

This chain joins TRBV7-2 and TRBJ2-7; TRBD1 aligns across 9 bases. In germline, CDR1 is SGHTA, CDR2 FQGNSA. Trimming at V came to 1 base and at J to 6 bases, leaving 7 bases not matched to a gene. This CDR3 is built from 15 residues. The CDR3: CASSLDRGRGGEQYF. In DNA, the CDR3 is TGTGCCAGCAGCTTAGACAGGGGGCGCGGAGGCGAGCAGTACTTC.

This clone was seen once. This chain joins TRBV27 and TRBJ2-1; 8 bases match TRBD2. CDR1 is MNHEY and CDR2 is SMNVEV in the germline V gene (reference sequence). The V segment lost 6 bases and the J segment 5 bases; nucleotides outside the gene matches: 9. The CDR3 has 15 amino acids. Written as DNA, the CDR3 is TGTGCCAGCAGACTTAGCGGGGTGACGAACAATGAGCAGTTCTTC. Translated, it gives CASRLSGVTNNEQFF.

This rearrangement joins TRBV27 to TRBJ2-3, with 12 bases fitting TRBD2. The CDR3 is 18 amino acids. After removal of 5 bases from V and 3 bases from J, the junction contained 12 bases not matched to a gene. Per the germline V gene, CDR1 is MNHEY and CDR2 is SMNVEV (reference sequence). CDR3 in amino acids: CASSTRLAGVTGTDTQYF. DNA for the CDR3: TGTGCCAGCAGTACCCGACTAGCGGGGGTTACCGGGACAGATACGCAGTATTTT.

V and J are TRBV5-1 and TRBJ1-4; maybe TRBD1 (6 bases). V shed 0 bases and J shed 8 bases, with 14 bases lying between them. This CDR3 has 15 amino acids. Germline V lookup: CDR1 SGHRS, CDR2 YFSETQ. CDR3 protein: CASSLAGGREEKLFF. The CDR3 nucleotides read TGCGCCAGCAGCTTGGCCGGGGGGCGAGAAGAAAAACTGTTTTTT.